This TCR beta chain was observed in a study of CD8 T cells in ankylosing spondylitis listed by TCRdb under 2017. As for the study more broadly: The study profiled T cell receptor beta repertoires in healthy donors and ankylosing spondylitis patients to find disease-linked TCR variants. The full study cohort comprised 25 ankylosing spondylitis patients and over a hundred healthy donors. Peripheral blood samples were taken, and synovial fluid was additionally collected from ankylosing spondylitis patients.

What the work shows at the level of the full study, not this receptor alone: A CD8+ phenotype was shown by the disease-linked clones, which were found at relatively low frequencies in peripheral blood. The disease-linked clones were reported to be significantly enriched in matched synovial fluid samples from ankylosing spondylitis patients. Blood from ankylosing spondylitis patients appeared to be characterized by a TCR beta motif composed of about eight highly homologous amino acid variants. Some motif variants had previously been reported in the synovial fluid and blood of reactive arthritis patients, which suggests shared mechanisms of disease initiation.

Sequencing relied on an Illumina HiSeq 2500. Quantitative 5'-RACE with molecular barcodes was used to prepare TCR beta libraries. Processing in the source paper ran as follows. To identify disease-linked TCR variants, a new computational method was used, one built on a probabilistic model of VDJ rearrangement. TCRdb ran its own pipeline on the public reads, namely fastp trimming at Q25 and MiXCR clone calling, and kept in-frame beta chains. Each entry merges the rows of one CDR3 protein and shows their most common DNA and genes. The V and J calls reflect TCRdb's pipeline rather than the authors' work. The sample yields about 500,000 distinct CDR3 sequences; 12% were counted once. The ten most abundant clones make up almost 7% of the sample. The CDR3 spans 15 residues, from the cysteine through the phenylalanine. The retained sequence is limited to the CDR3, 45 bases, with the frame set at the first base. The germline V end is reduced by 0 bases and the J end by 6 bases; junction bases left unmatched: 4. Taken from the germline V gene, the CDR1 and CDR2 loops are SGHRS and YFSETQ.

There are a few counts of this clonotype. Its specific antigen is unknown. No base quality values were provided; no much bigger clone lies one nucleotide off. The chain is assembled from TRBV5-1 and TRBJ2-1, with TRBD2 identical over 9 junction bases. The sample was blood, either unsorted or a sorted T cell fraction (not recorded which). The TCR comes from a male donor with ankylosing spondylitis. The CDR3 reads CASSLGLAETNEQFF. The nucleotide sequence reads TGCGCCAGCAGCTTGGGACTAGCGGAGACCAATGAGCAGTTCTTC.